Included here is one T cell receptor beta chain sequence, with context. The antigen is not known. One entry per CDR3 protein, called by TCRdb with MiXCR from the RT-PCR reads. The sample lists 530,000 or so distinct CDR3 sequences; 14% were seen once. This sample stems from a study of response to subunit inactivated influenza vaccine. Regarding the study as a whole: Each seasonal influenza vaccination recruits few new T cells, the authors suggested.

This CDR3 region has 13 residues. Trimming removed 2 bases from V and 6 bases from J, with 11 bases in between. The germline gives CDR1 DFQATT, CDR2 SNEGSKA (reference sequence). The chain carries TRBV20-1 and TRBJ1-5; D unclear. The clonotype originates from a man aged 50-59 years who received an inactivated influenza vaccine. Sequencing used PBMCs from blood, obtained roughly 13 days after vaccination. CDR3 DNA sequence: TGCAGTGCTAGATTCTCCCTGGGTCAGCCCCAGCATTTT. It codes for CSARFSLGQPQHF.